Below are 29 T cell receptor beta chains sequenced from a single sample in a study of T-cell memory formation after mild COVID-19. From the 5' RACE reads, TCRdb called clonotypes with MiXCR, one entry per CDR3 protein. The sample lists roughly 150,000 distinct CDR3 sequences; about an eighth were seen once. The specimen sequenced was PBMCs or a T cell subset sorted from them (not recorded which). The receptors were sampled from a man aged 18 to 30 who had mild COVID-19 (a few samples of this study predate the infection). Cell type and time point are not known.

This chain's CDR3 is CASSLVGGADYGYTF. The DNA of the CDR3 is TGCGCCAGCAGCTTGGTCGGGGGGGCGGACTATGGCTACACCTTC. The J gene is TRBJ1-2, the V gene TRBV5-1; maybe TRBD1 (6 bases). V was pared by 0 bases and J by 3 bases, with 12 bases between. The CDR3 contains 15 residues. The V gene's germline CDR1 is SGHRS and CDR2 YFSETQ.

This clonotype was counted a few times. The V call is TRBV5-6, the J call TRBJ2-2, with 7 nucleotides matching TRBD2. J gave up 4 bases and V 5 bases, and 17 bases lay outside the gene matches. This CDR3 is 18 amino acids long. Per germline, CDR1 SGHDT and CDR2 YYEEEE. The CDR3 nucleotides are TGTGCCAGCAGTCGGGAGGTACTCCGACAGCGACTCACCGGGGAGCTGTTTTTT. Translating gives CASSREVLRQRLTGELFF. Based on the CDR3 plus reference TRBV5-6 and TRBJ2-2, the full variable domain is DAGVTQSPTHLIKTRGQQVTLRCSPKSGHDTVSWYQQALGQGPQFIFQYYEEEERQRGNFPDRFSGHQFPNYSSELNVNALLLGDSALYLCASSREVLRQRLTGELFFGEGSRLTVL.

This clonotype has a handful of counts. V gene TRBV20-1 combines with J gene TRBJ2-5, with 8 bases identical to TRBD2. J was trimmed by 4 bases and V by 3 bases; bases with no gene match: 7. Germline values: CDR1 DFQATT, CDR2 SNEGSKA (reference sequence). The CDR3 extends over 14 amino acids. CDR3 protein: CSASGGAARETQYF. The CDR3 DNA is TGCAGTGCTAGCGGGGGGGCGGCGAGAGAGACCCAGTACTTC.

The chain has TRBV25-1 and TRBJ1-1, with D possibly matching TRBD1 (6 bases). Germline values: CDR1 MGHDK, CDR2 SYGVNS. This CDR3 contains 13 residues. V was trimmed by 1 base and J by 12 bases, leaving 15 bases between them. The CDR3 spells CASSEFPDRRTFF. The CDR3 DNA sequence: TGTGCCAGCAGTGAATTTCCAGACAGGCGAACTTTCTTT. The variable domain in full, with the rest retrieved from reference TRBV25-1 and TRBJ1-1, is EADIYQTPRYLVIGTGKKITLECSQTMGHDKMYWYQQDPGMELHLIHYSYGVNSTEKGDLSSESTVSRIRTEHFPLTLESARPSHTSQYLCASSEFPDRRTFFGQGTRLTVV.

This clonotype appeared many times. The chain uses TRBV5-1 and TRBJ2-5; the D gene is possibly TRBD2 (5 bases). The CDR3 contains 15 residues. Germline V gives CDR1 SGHRS, CDR2 YFSETQ. Trimming cost V 4 bases and J 7 bases, with 20 bases left between them. The chain's CDR3 is CASSQISGFGVTQYF. The CDR3 DNA sequence: TGCGCCAGCAGCCAAATATCGGGGTTTGGAGTGACCCAGTACTTC.

The rearrangement joins TRBV9 to TRBJ1-6; unclear D gene. The CDR3 has 14 amino acids. Germline CDR1 and CDR2: SGDLS and YYNGEE. V was cut by 3 bases and J by 4 bases, with 8 bases left in between. The CDR3 is CASSDQSYNSPLHF. In nucleotides, the CDR3 is TGTGCCAGCAGCGACCAGAGTTATAATTCACCCCTCCACTTT.

V is TRBV10-3 and J is TRBJ1-1, with D unclear. The CDR3 spans 13 residues. CDR1 and CDR2 (germline): ENHRY, SYGVKD. Trimming pared 5 bases from V and 1 base from J, leaving 8 bases between. In DNA, the CDR3 is TGTGCCATCAGTCAGGCGCAGAACACTGAAGCTTTCTTT. Protein product: CAISQAQNTEAFF.

This clonotype was seen only a few times. The rearrangement uses TRBV11-2 and TRBJ2-2; the D gene could be TRBD1 or TRBD2 (7 bases each). The CDR3 totals 18 residues. The germline V gene has CDR1 SGHAT and CDR2 FQNNGV. V dropped 5 bases and J dropped 4 bases, with 23 bases sitting between them. The CDR3 reads CASSGGQARGVATGELFF. The CDR3 DNA sequence: TGTGCCAGCAGCGGAGGACAGGCACGGGGGGTAGCCACCGGGGAGCTGTTTTTT.

This clonotype has just a few counts. The J gene is TRBJ1-2, the V gene TRBV28; D gene unclear. The CDR3 length is 13 residues. In germline, CDR1 is MDHEN, CDR2 SYDVKM. V was trimmed by 2 bases and J by 2 bases, leaving 6 bases between them. CDR3 protein: CASSLTQNYGYTF. DNA of the CDR3: TGTGCCAGCAGTTTAACACAGAACTATGGCTACACCTTC.

This chain uses TRBV5-4 with TRBJ2-2, with D unresolved. The germline V gene encodes CDR1 SGHNT and CDR2 YYREEE (reference sequence). V gave up 4 bases and J gave up 7 bases, with 11 bases separating them. The CDR3 has 13 amino acids. CDR3 coding DNA: TGTGCCAGCAGCGACCGGTTTGGCGGGGAGCTGTTTTTT. Encoded protein: CASSDRFGGELFF.

This clonotype has a handful of counts. The chain employs TRBV5-1 and TRBJ1-1, with a possible D match to TRBD1 (6 bases). The CDR3 totals 16 residues. Germline V gene data show CDR1 as SGHRS and CDR2 as YFSETQ. Trimming pared 4 bases from V and 4 bases from J, leaving 20 bases between. CDR3 amino acids: CASSLPSGARGTEAFF. CDR3 nucleotide sequence: TGCGCCAGCAGCCTACCCTCAGGGGCCCGGGGCACTGAAGCTTTCTTT.

The rearrangement joins TRBV9 to TRBJ1-1, with a possible D match to TRBD1 (5 bases). The V end lost 0 bases, the J end lost 1 base, and 13 bases lay between the germline ends. Per the germline V gene, CDR1 is SGDLS and CDR2 is YYNGEE. This CDR3 region has 16 residues. The CDR3 sequence: CASSVGVGRPNTEAFF. CDR3 in DNA: TGTGCCAGCAGCGTAGGCGTGGGACGCCCGAACACTGAAGCTTTCTTT.

The chain recombines TRBV3-1 with TRBJ1-2; 9 bases agree with TRBD1. Per germline, CDR1 LGHDT and CDR2 YNNKEL (reference sequence). J was trimmed by 8 bases and V by 4 bases; bases with no gene match: 14. The CDR3 is 16 amino acids. CDR3 nucleotides: TGTGCCAGCAGCCTTAGTACCGCACAGGGGGCCAGAGGCTACACCTTC. The encoded protein is CASSLSTAQGARGYTF.

J is TRBJ2-3 and V is TRBV6-6; tentative D call: TRBD1 (5 bases). Trimming cost V 7 bases and J 2 bases, with 10 bases left between them. Looked up from germline, CDR1 is MNHNY and CDR2 is SVGAGI (reference sequence). The CDR3 is made up of 13 amino acids. DNA for the CDR3: TGTGCCAGCACCGGACACCTCACAGATACGCAGTATTTT. It codes for CASTGHLTDTQYF.

This clonotype was counted between two and nine times. V usage is TRBV19 and J usage is TRBJ2-3, with D perhaps TRBD2 (6 bases). CDR1 LNHDA and CDR2 SQIVND come from the germline V gene (reference sequence). V was cut by 8 bases and J by 6 bases, with 21 bases left in between. The CDR3 is 15 residues long. CDR3 nucleotide sequence: TGTGCCAGTGCTAGCAGGCAGAGACTAGTTGATACGCAGTATTTT. Translation: CASASRQRLVDTQYF.

This clonotype has more than one count but fewer than ten. V and J are TRBV4-3 and TRBJ2-5; TRBD1 aligns across 9 bases. The germline V gene has CDR1 LGHNA and CDR2 YSLEER. The CDR3 consists of 16 residues. The trim removed 4 bases at V and 1 base at J, leaving 7 bases unmatched. The CDR3 is CASSPLRDRVQETQYF. Written as DNA, the CDR3 is TGCGCCAGCAGCCCTCTCCGGGACAGGGTCCAAGAGACCCAGTACTTC.

This rearrangement joins TRBV6-6 to TRBJ1-2; D unclear. The CDR3 consists of 13 residues. V lost 7 bases and J 2 bases, leaving 11 bases between the germline ends. Germline V gene data show CDR1 as MNHNY and CDR2 as SVGAGI (reference sequence). DNA for the CDR3: TGTGCCAGCATTAGGGCAACGAACTATGGCTACACCTTC. Its translation: CASIRATNYGYTF.

A few counts support this clonotype. This rearrangement joins TRBV7-9 to TRBJ1-6, with D unresolved. V gave up 6 bases and J gave up 6 bases, with 12 bases separating them. Germline-derived CDR1 and CDR2 are SEHNR and FQNEAQ (reference sequence). This CDR3 contains 14 residues. CDR3 coding DNA: TGTGCCAGCAGTTCGGCCCTCGCTAATTCACCCCTCCACTTT. Translated: CASSSALANSPLHF. Full variable domain (missing parts from reference TRBV7-9 and TRBJ1-6): DTGVSQNPRHKITKRGQNVTFRCDPISEHNRLYWYRQTLGQGPEFLTYFQNEAQLEKSRLLSDRFSAERPKGSFSTLEIQRTEQGDSAMYLCASSSALANSPLHFGNGTRLTVT.

CDR3 coding DNA: TGTGCCAGCAGTACCGGGGCAGACTATGGCTACACCTTC. Protein product: CASSTGADYGYTF. The chain combines TRBV6-6 with TRBJ1-2; tentatively, D is TRBD1 (5 bases). Trimming took 5 bases from V and 3 from J, leaving 10 bases between them. This CDR3 spans 13 amino acids. Germline loops: CDR1 MNHNY, CDR2 SVGAGI (reference sequence).

In its sample, this clonotype was seen a few times. CDR3 nucleotide sequence: TGTGCCAGCAGCTTACGAGGGCGGGGCGTGAACACCGGGGAGCTGTTTTTT. Translated, it gives CASSLRGRGVNTGELFF. The chain couples TRBV7-8 to TRBJ2-2; D perhaps matches TRBD2 (6 bases). There are 17 residues in the CDR3. Per the germline V gene, CDR1 is SGHVS and CDR2 is FQNEAQ. Trimming removed 2 bases from V and 1 base from J, with 14 bases in between.

The J gene is TRBJ2-7, the V gene TRBV6-2 or TRBV6-3; D not certain. The CDR3 is made up of 14 amino acids. Deletions cut 11 bases from V and 4 bases from J, with 21 bases between. Germline V gene data show CDR1 as MNHEY and CDR2 as SVGEGT. CDR3 sequence: CARKKVELNYEQYV. Written as DNA, the CDR3 is TGTGCCCGGAAAAAGGTAGAGCTTAATTACGAGCAGTACGTC.

This rearrangement joins TRBV5-1 to TRBJ1-2, with D tentatively TRBD1 (5 bases). Trimming removed 7 bases from V and 0 bases from J, with 22 bases in between. CDR3 length: 17 amino acids. Germline V gene sequence: CDR1 SGHRS, CDR2 YFSETQ. CDR3 sequence: CASSPSFPRDANYGYTF. In DNA, the CDR3 is TGCGCCAGCTCGCCATCCTTTCCCAGGGATGCTAACTATGGCTACACCTTC.

The chain combines TRBV5-1 with TRBJ1-1; TRBD1 agrees at 7 bases. The V gene end was trimmed by 4 bases and the J gene end by 1 base; junction bases not matched to a gene: 4. Germline V lookup: CDR1 SGHRS, CDR2 YFSETQ. The CDR3 consists of 14 residues. CDR3 sequence: CASSTGTANTEAFF. In DNA, the CDR3 is TGCGCCAGCAGCACGGGGACAGCGAACACTGAAGCTTTCTTT. Combining the CDR3 with reference TRBV5-1 and TRBJ1-1 gives the whole variable domain KAGVTQTPRYLIKTRGQQVTLSCSPISGHRSVSWYQQTPGQGLQFLFEYFSETQRNKGNFPGRFSGRQFSNSRSEMNVSTLELGDSALYLCASSTGTANTEAFFGQGTRLTVV.

This clonotype was seen a handful of times. The J gene is TRBJ2-2, the V gene TRBV2, with TRBD1 matching 8 bases. J lost 6 bases, V lost 5 bases, and 8 bases had no gene match. The CDR3 runs 15 residues. CDR1 is SNHLY and CDR2 is FYNNEI in the germline V gene. The chain's CDR3 is CASSIQGARAGELFF. CDR3 coding DNA: TGTGCCAGCAGTATCCAGGGGGCGCGGGCCGGGGAGCTGTTTTTT.

V gene TRBV5-1 combines with J gene TRBJ2-3; D unresolved. Between the trimmed V and J ends, which lost 4 bases and 4 bases, there was a span of 13 bases. The germline gives CDR1 SGHRS, CDR2 YFSETQ. The CDR3 contains 14 residues. CDR3 region: CASSVTGFSDTQYF. The CDR3 nucleotides are TGCGCCAGCAGCGTTACGGGCTTCTCAGATACGCAGTATTTT.

In DNA form, the CDR3 reads TGTGCCAGCAGCTTCGGGCGACAGACCGGAAACACCATATATTTT. Protein product: CASSFGRQTGNTIYF. J is TRBJ1-3 and V is TRBV7-6; the D gene is possibly TRBD1 (5 bases). The CDR3 has 15 residues. V shed 3 bases and J shed 4 bases, with 13 bases lying between them. The germline V gene has CDR1 SGHVS and CDR2 FNYEAQ.

This clonotype was counted a few times. The chain carries TRBV6-5 and TRBJ2-3; tentatively, D is TRBD2 (5 bases). The CDR3 covers 12 residues. CDR1 and CDR2 from the germline V gene are MNHEY and SVGAGI. V lost 5 bases to trimming and J lost 6 bases, with 9 bases between them. The chain's CDR3 is CASSTLDDTQYF. The CDR3, as DNA: TGTGCCAGCAGTACACTAGATGATACGCAGTATTTT.

This clonotype came up a few times. J is TRBJ1-1 and V is TRBV3-1; D gene ambiguous. Per germline, CDR1 LGHDT and CDR2 YNNKEL (reference sequence). This CDR3 region has 14 residues. Trimming removed 4 bases from V and 2 bases from J, with 11 bases in between. The CDR3 nucleotides are TGTGCCAGCAGCCCCAGCCCAGGAAACACTGAAGCTTTCTTT. Its protein product is CASSPSPGNTEAFF. Full variable domain (missing parts from reference TRBV3-1 and TRBJ1-1): DTAVSQTPKYLVTQMGNDKSIKCEQNLGHDTMYWYKQDSKKFLKIMFSYNNKELIINETVPNRFSPKSPDKAHLNLHINSLELGDSAVYFCASSPSPGNTEAFFGQGTRLTVV.

This clonotype came up many times. The chain has TRBV29-1 and TRBJ1-5; no clear D gene. Trimming removed 6 bases at V and 2 bases at J, with 17 bases between. The germline V gene encodes CDR1 SQVTM and CDR2 ANQGSEA. The CDR3 is 15 amino acids. The CDR3 nucleotides read TGCAGCGTCGCCGATGGGGTCCTTGGCAATCAGCCCCAGCATTTT. Its protein product is CSVADGVLGNQPQHF.